A selection of T cell receptor beta chains follows, all from one sample in a study of cytomegalovirus exposure and HLA in healthy donors. Only in-frame clones appear in the TCRdb table, and some are missing; sequencing was by immunoSEQ multiplex PCR. The table includes under 110,000 clones, roughly 76% detected once. Sequenced: PBMCs. These receptors were collected from a man in his forties in good health and CMV-seronegative. CDR3s include the opening cysteine and the closing phenylalanine or tryptophan. The D gene is left open where the match is weak. Clone size is given for some rows only: seen once, a few or many times, or a class if the clone is expanded.

TRBJ2-2,TRBD2,-,TRBV18,CASSRGTSGPNTGELFF,TGTGCCAGCTCACGAGGGACTAGCGGGCCGAACACCGGGGAGCTGTTTTTT
TRBJ1-1,-,-,TRBV5-1,CASSLAPDTEAFF,TGCGCCAGCAGCTTGGCCCCGGACACTGAAGCTTTCTTT
TRBJ1-2,TRBD1,-,TRBV13,CASSSAGTGNYGYTF,TGTGCCAGCAGCTCCGCCGGGACAGGGAACTATGGCTACACCTTC
TRBJ1-5,-,-,TRBV10-3,CAISGDRHNQPQHF,TGTGCCATCAGTGGAGACAGGCACAATCAGCCCCAGCATTTT
TRBJ2-1,TRBD2,-,TRBV5-4,CASSSRLAGYEEQFF,TGTGCCAGCAGCTCCCGACTAGCGGGGTATGAAGAGCAGTTCTTC
TRBJ1-1,-,-,TRBV6-5,CASEVGMNTEAFF,TGTGCCAGCGAGGTCGGAATGAACACTGAAGCTTTCTTT
TRBJ1-2,-,few,TRBV11-2,CASSLRPGWRYGYTF,TGTGCCAGCAGCCTCCGACCCGGGTGGAGGTATGGCTACACCTTC
TRBJ1-1,-,-,TRBV18,CASSPFSTANTEAFF,TGTGCCAGCTCACCATTCTCGACAGCGAACACTGAAGCTTTCTTT
TRBJ2-5,-,-,TRBV6-5,CASSYSSGGVETQYF,TGTGCCAGCAGTTACTCGAGCGGAGGGGTAGAGACCCAGTACTTC
TRBJ1-5,-,-,TRBV19,CASSGGELVLHF,TGTGCCAGTAGCGGGGGGGAGCTAGTACTGCATTTT
TRBJ2-2,-,-,TRBV5-4,CASSSDYTGELFF,TGTGCCAGCAGCTCCGACTACACCGGGGAGCTGTTTTTT
TRBJ2-3,-,-,TRBV7-8,CASSSSITFTDTQYF,TGTGCCAGCAGCTCATCTATCACCTTCACAGATACGCAGTATTTT
TRBJ2-1,TRBD1,-,TRBV9,CASSVQADRTPNEQFF,TGTGCCAGCAGCGTCCAGGCGGACAGGACCCCCAATGAGCAGTTCTTC
TRBJ1-6,TRBD1,-,TRBV5-1,CASSTNPRTGANHSPLHF,TGCGCCAGCAGCACCAATCCTAGGACAGGGGCCAACCATTCACCCCTCCACTTT
TRBJ2-5,TRBD2,-,TRBV7-6,CASSWGPAGGIVRETQYF,TGTGCCAGCAGCTGGGGGCCGGCGGGGGGGATTGTCCGGGAGACCCAGTACTTC
TRBJ2-3,TRBD1,few,TRBV29-1,CSVVRGQGADTQYF,TGCAGCGTTGTGAGGGGGCAGGGGGCAGATACGCAGTATTTT
TRBJ2-2,TRBD2,-,TRBV5-1,CASSLGRGGAYTGELFF,TGCGCCAGCAGCTTGGGCCGCGGGGGGGCTTACACCGGGGAGCTGTTTTTT
TRBJ2-6,TRBD2,-,TRBV4-2,CASSQDYGSGFSGANVLTF,TGTGCCAGCAGCCAAGATTACGGTAGCGGGTTCTCTGGGGCCAACGTCCTGACTTTC
TRBJ1-2,-,-,TRBV5-1,CASSLVREGSHGYTF,TGCGCCAGCAGCTTGGTGCGGGAGGGTTCGCATGGCTACACCTTC
TRBJ1-1,TRBD1,-,TRBV28,CASSFSGGGGTEAFF,TGTGCCAGCAGCTTTTCAGGGGGAGGAGGCACTGAAGCTTTCTTT
TRBJ1-1,-,-,TRBV6-5,CASSSARGTTEAFF,TGTGCCAGCAGTTCCGCTAGGGGGACCACTGAAGCTTTCTTT
TRBJ1-6,-,-,TRBV5-1,CASTPGGGNSPLHF,TGCGCCAGCACCCCGGGGGGAGGAAATTCACCCCTCCACTTT
TRBJ2-5,-,-,TRBV5-1,CASSLGGVGQQAQYF,TGCGCCAGCAGCTTGGGCGGGGTGGGTCAACAGGCCCAGTACTTC
TRBJ2-5,TRBD1,-,TRBV7-8,CASSPRTGVEGETQYF,TGTGCCAGCAGCCCCAGGACAGGGGTCGAGGGGGAGACCCAGTACTTC
TRBJ2-2,-,-,TRBV30,CAWLGQLNTGELFF,TGTGCCTGGTTGGGGCAGCTGAACACCGGGGAGCTGTTTTTT
TRBJ1-3,-,-,TRBV7-2,CASSFGGSSGNTIYF,TGTGCCAGCAGCTTTGGGGGGAGCTCTGGAAACACCATATATTTT
TRBJ1-2,-,once,TRBV6-1,CASTRIGQTGYGYTF,TGTGCCAGCACCCGAATTGGACAGACCGGCTATGGCTACACCTTC
TRBJ2-5,TRBD2,-,TRBV7-8,CASSGTSGGPQETQYF,TGTGCCAGCAGCGGGACTAGCGGGGGTCCCCAAGAGACCCAGTACTTC
TRBJ1-2,-,-,TRBV27,CASSSLRVHYGYTF,TGTGCCAGCAGTTCCCTCCGGGTACACTATGGCTACACCTTC
TRBJ1-1,TRBD1,-,TRBV6-1,CASILETGKNTEAFF,TGTGCCAGCATCCTAGAGACAGGGAAGAATACTGAAGCTTTCTTT
TRBJ2-3,TRBD2,-,TRBV6-5,CASGGGGGAYDTQYF,TGTGCCAGCGGCGGTGGCGGGGGGGCATATGATACGCAGTATTTT
TRBJ1-3,-,-,TRBV7-3,CASSPGEPGNTIYF,TGTGCCAGCAGCCCAGGGGAGCCTGGAAACACCATATATTTT
TRBJ1-1,TRBD1,-,TRBV7-9,CSSTLGTVNTEAFF,TGTTCCAGCACCTTAGGGACAGTGAACACTGAAGCTTTCTTT
TRBJ2-7,TRBD1,once,TRBV5-4,CASSTDRVSYEQYF,TGTGCCAGCAGCACGGACAGGGTTTCCTACGAGCAGTACTTC
TRBJ1-6,-,-,TRBV27,CASSFNRAINSPLHF,TGTGCCAGCAGTTTCAACAGAGCTATTAATTCCCCCCTCCACTTT
TRBJ1-1,-,-,TRBV5-1,CASSLGPGMNTEAFF,TGCGCCAGCAGCTTGGGTCCGGGTATGAACACTGAAGCTTTCTTT
TRBJ2-6,TRBD1,-,TRBV5-1,CASSSTGDGANVLTF,TGCGCCAGCAGCTCAACAGGGGACGGGGCCAACGTCCTGACTTTC